This T cell receptor beta chain originates from a study of T-cell reconstitution after alpha-beta-depleted transplantation in children. Study outcomes and limitations: Hyperexpanded clones declined; after one year, newly produced T cells mostly supplied diversity. Reportedly, alpha-beta T cells present about two months post-transplant originated from several hundred expanded clones of graft origin.

The V gene end was trimmed by 0 bases and the J gene end by 3 bases; junction bases not matched to a gene: 8. This CDR3 has 16 residues. CDR1 SGDLS and CDR2 YYNGEE come from the germline V gene. In its sample, this clonotype was seen a few times. What it binds is not known. TCRbeta library preparation incorporated unique molecular identifiers. TCRdb independently ran MiXCR on the PCR reads; one entry per CDR3 protein. The data show roughly 50,000 distinct CDR3 sequences, 40% to 45% seen once. The TCR was taken from a male patient younger than 18 who had a stem cell transplant for acute lymphoblastic leukemia, so the T cells may come from the graft donor. The rearrangement joins TRBV9 to TRBJ2-7; 8 bases are a match to TRBD1. The specimen was PBMCs, mostly from graft donor cells, collected 360 days after TCRalphabeta/CD19-depleted stem cell transplant. In DNA form, the CDR3 reads TGTGCCAGCAGCGTAGGGACAGGGAGGATTGACTACGAGCAGTACTTC. It yields the protein CASSVGTGRIDYEQYF.